This paragraph reports one TCR beta chain. Its antigen is as yet unknown. These data are taken from a study of shared clonotypes between healthy human individuals. Clones were sequenced by immunoSEQ multiplex PCR, and TCRdb holds only the in-frame ones, with some missing. The data hold about 750,000 clones, with more than 85% observed a single time. It was CD45RO-negative cells, positively selected for CCR7, that made up naive CD8 cells, with terminally differentiated effector memory CD45RA+ cells excluded. This CDR3 has 14 residues. From germline, CDR1 is KGHSH and CDR2 LQKENI. Trimming pared 0 bases from V and 9 bases from J, leaving 12 bases between. Study-level results: Memory subsets generally showed smaller estimated richness than naive subsets did. An effect of sequencing depth on clonotype sharing among donors was expected. What rarefaction showed was incomplete sorted-subset sequencing despite large depth.

The rearrangement joins TRBV18 to TRBJ2-1, with D perhaps TRBD2 (6 bases). Sequencing was done on a sample of naive CD8+ T cells sorted from blood. This TCR derives from a young man in good health. The CDR3 DNA reads TGTGCCAGCTCACCACCTTACGGGAGCGGTGAGCAGTTCTTC. Protein product: CASSPPYGSGEQFF.